The clone carrying this T cell receptor beta chain came up a few times. Its target is unknown. These data belong to a study of T cells after yellow fever vaccination. General study findings and limits: Within FACS-sorted repertoires, abundant clonotypes contaminating from the bulk population could be present.

From the 5' RACE reads, TCRdb called clonotypes with MiXCR, one entry per CDR3 protein. The data contain hundreds of thousands of distinct CDR3 sequences, approximately 13% of them seen just once; the ten biggest clones take up around 15%. This receptor was obtained from a man under 40 who received the YFV17D yellow fever vaccine. Sequencing used PBMCs, obtained on the day of the yellow fever booster vaccination.

CDR3 sequence (DNA): TGCAGCAGCCTCCGCGGACTAGCGGCAGATACGCAGTATTTT. It translates to CSSLRGLAADTQYF. The V and J genes are TRBV20-1 and TRBJ2-3; 10 bases fit TRBD2. Germline V CDR1 and CDR2: DFQATT, SNEGSKA (reference sequence). The length of the CDR3 is 14 residues.